This is a list of T cell receptor beta chains from one sample in a study of blood T cell repertoires in COVID-19. TCRdb's copy holds only in-frame clones and misses some; the assay was immunoSEQ multiplex PCR. The repertoire consists of 80,000 to 95,000 clones, with around 85% occurring once and the leading ten covering approximately 25%. Specimen: peripheral blood. These receptors were obtained from an elderly man with active or convalescent COVID-19. Both conserved end residues are part of each CDR3. The order of the fields is J gene, V gene, clone size, D gene, CDR3 protein, CDR3 DNA. A D gene is named only where the DNA matches it firmly. Size is omitted from some rows. Given values are once, few, many or a class for expanded clones.

j_call: TRBJ1-2
v_call: TRBV19
clone_size: -
d_call: TRBD1
cdr3_aa: CASSAWTGNGLYGYTF
cdr3_nt: TGTGCCAGTAGTGCATGGACAGGGAACGGCCTCTATGGCTACACCTTC

j_call: TRBJ2-1
v_call: TRBV5-4
clone_size: -
d_call: -
cdr3_aa: CASSPQRGEDNEQFF
cdr3_nt: TGTGCCAGCAGCCCCCAACGGGGTGAGGACAATGAGCAGTTCTTC

j_call: TRBJ2-1
v_call: TRBV5-1
clone_size: -
d_call: -
cdr3_aa: CASSPRVSNNEQFF
cdr3_nt: TGCGCCAGCAGCCCTCGGGTCTCAAACAATGAGCAGTTCTTC

j_call: TRBJ2-3
v_call: TRBV5-1
clone_size: once
d_call: TRBD2
cdr3_aa: CASSLEPSGSTDTQYF
cdr3_nt: TGCGCCAGCAGCTTGGAACCTAGCGGAAGCACAGATACGCAGTATTTT

j_call: TRBJ1-1
v_call: TRBV7-9
clone_size: -
d_call: -
cdr3_aa: CASSLDGAGRITEAFF
cdr3_nt: TGTGCCAGCAGCTTAGATGGGGCAGGCCGAATTACCGAAGCTTTCTTT

j_call: TRBJ1-1
v_call: TRBV6-5
clone_size: -
d_call: TRBD1
cdr3_aa: CASSYDLSAGGTEAFF
cdr3_nt: TGTGCCAGCAGTTACGATCTCTCGGCAGGGGGCACTGAAGCTTTCTTT

j_call: TRBJ2-3
v_call: TRBV9
clone_size: few
d_call: TRBD2
cdr3_aa: CASSVRGGSGVTQYF
cdr3_nt: TGTGCCAGCAGCGTACGGGGAGGGTCCGGGGTTACGCAGTATTTT

j_call: TRBJ1-6
v_call: TRBV10-3
clone_size: few
d_call: TRBD1
cdr3_aa: CAISPDRGSGNSPLHF
cdr3_nt: TGTGCCATCAGCCCGGACAGGGGGTCAGGGAATTCACCCCTCCACTTT

j_call: TRBJ1-4
v_call: TRBV23-1
clone_size: -
d_call: -
cdr3_aa: CASSRRGPSNEKLFF
cdr3_nt: TGCGCCAGCAGTAGGAGGGGACCGTCTAATGAAAAACTGTTTTTT

j_call: TRBJ2-3
v_call: TRBV5-1
clone_size: -
d_call: TRBD2
cdr3_aa: CASSGTSGGSDTQYF
cdr3_nt: TGCGCCAGCAGCGGGACTAGCGGGGGGTCAGATACGCAGTATTTT

j_call: TRBJ1-1
v_call: TRBV5-1
clone_size: -
d_call: TRBD1
cdr3_aa: CASSSLRTGRDTEAFF
cdr3_nt: TGCGCCAGCAGCTCGCTACGGACAGGGAGGGACACTGAAGCTTTCTTT

j_call: TRBJ1-3
v_call: TRBV20-1
clone_size: -
d_call: -
cdr3_aa: CSASNRASGNTIYF
cdr3_nt: TGCAGTGCTAGTAACAGAGCCTCTGGAAACACCATATATTTT

j_call: TRBJ2-3
v_call: TRBV5-1
clone_size: once
d_call: -
cdr3_aa: CASSSDRRRTTDTQYF
cdr3_nt: TGCGCCAGCAGCTCCGACAGACGACGAACCACAGATACGCAGTATTTT

j_call: TRBJ2-6
v_call: TRBV5-1
clone_size: many
d_call: TRBD1
cdr3_aa: CASSLRTGGFSGANVLTF
cdr3_nt: TGCGCCAGCAGCTTGAGGACAGGGGGTTTCTCTGGGGCCAACGTCCTGACTTTC

j_call: TRBJ1-6
v_call: TRBV28
clone_size: -
d_call: -
cdr3_aa: CASESVQGGSPLHF
cdr3_nt: TGTGCCAGTGAGTCGGTCCAGGGCGGCTCACCCCTCCACTTT

j_call: TRBJ1-2
v_call: TRBV3-1/TRBV3-2
clone_size: -
d_call: TRBD1
cdr3_aa: CASSPGGAGGYTF
cdr3_nt: TGTGCCAGCAGCCCAGGGGGCGCGGGGGGCTACACCTTC